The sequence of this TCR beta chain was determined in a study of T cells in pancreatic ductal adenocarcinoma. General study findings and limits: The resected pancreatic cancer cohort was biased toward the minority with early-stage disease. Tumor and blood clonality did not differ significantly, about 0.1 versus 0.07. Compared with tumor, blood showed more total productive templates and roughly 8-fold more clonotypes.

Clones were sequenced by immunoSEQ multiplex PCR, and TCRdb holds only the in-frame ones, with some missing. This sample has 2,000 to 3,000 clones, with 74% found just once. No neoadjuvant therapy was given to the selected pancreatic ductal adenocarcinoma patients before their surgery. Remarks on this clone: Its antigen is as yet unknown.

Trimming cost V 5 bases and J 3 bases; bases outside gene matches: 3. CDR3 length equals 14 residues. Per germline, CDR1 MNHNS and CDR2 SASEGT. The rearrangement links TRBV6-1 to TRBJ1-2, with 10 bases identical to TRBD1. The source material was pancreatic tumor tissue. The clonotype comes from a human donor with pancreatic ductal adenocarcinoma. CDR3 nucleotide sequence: TGTGCCAGCAGTAGACAGGGGGCGGACTATGGCTACACCTTC. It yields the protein CASSRQGADYGYTF.